This TCR beta chain stems from a study of T cell responses to AZD1222 COVID-19 vaccine. Whole-study findings and limits: There were vaccine-associated CD4 TCRs across spike, dominant at 160-218 and 743-854.

CDR1 and CDR2 from the germline V gene are SGHTA and FQGNSA. The CDR3 is made up of 13 amino acids. V dropped 0 bases and J dropped 7 bases, with 9 bases sitting between them. TCRdb's table, derived via immunoSEQ multiplex PCR, lists solely in-frame clones and lacks some. Among 100,000 to 150,000 clones, 80% to 95% were seen once, and the ten largest hold roughly 1.1%. This clone was observed once. What it binds is unknown. The chain recombines TRBV7-2 with TRBJ2-5; D unclear. This receptor was identified in an adult who received the AZD1222 COVID-19 vaccine. The sequences come from peripheral blood, collected 28 days after the second AZD1222 dose. The DNA for the CDR3 is TGTGCCAGCAGCTTAGCGTCTGCTGGGACCCAGTACTTC. Amino acids: CASSLASAGTQYF.